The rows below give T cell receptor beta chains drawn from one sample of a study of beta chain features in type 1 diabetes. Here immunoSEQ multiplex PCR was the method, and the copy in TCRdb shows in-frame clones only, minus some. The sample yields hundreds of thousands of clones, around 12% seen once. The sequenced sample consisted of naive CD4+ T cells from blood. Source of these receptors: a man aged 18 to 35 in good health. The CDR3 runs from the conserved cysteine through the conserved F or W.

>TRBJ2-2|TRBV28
CASSLRGELFF
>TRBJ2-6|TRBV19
CATTDRAGANVLTF
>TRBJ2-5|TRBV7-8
CASSLVRFQETQYF
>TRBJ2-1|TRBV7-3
CASSLTGTSSEQFF
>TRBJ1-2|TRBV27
CASSFAGRYGYTF
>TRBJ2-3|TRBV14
CASSDVAGGITDTQYF
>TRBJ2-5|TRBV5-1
CASSLGSPSGGETQYF
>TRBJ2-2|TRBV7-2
CASSLQGADGELFF
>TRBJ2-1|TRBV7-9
CASRRGLAVSNEQFF
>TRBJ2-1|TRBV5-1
CASSLASTSSKEQFF
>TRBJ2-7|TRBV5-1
CASTGLSYEQYF
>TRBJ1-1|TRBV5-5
CASSLQGANTEAFF
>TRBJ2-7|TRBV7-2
CASTLARGYEQYF
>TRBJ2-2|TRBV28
CASRTGSANTGELFF
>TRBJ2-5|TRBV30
CAWRRPSYGRARYGQETQYF
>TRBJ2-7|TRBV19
CASSGGLVYEQYF
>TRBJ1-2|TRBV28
CASSVRGGYGYTF
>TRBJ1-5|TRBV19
CASTQSPGYSNQPQHF
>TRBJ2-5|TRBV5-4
CASRAGVQETQYF
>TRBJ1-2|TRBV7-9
CASRETGTRKANYGYTF
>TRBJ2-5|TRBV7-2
CASSSLAGDQETQYF
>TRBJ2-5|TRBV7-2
CASSFRRAGGLQETQYF
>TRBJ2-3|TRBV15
CATSRGRDTQYF
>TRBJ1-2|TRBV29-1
CSVEGLDYGYTF
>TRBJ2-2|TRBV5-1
CASSPDRGVTTGELFF
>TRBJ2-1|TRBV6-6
CASSYSKASNEQFF
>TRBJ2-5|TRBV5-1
CASSQGQGGETQYF
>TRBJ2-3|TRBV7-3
CASSLTPGTDTQYF
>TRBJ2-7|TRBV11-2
CASSLNGAASGRMNHEQYF
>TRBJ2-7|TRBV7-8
CASSFGDSEYEQYF
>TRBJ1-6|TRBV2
CASSNRVGNSPLHF
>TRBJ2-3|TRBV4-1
CASSRGTTLTDTQYF
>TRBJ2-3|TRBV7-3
CASSLTAGGGGTDTQYF
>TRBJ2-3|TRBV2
CASSGGDYTDTQYF
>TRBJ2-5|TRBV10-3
CAIREGTEETQYF
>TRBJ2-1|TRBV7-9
CASSIDRVSSYNEQFF
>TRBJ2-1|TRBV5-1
CASSWATGGGGAGEQFF
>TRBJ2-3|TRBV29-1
CSVEGGATDTQYF
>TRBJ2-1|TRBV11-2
CASSTKGQGYNEQFF
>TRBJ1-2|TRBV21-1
CASKYQQGEYGYTF
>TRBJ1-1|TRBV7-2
CASSSDRGYTEAFF
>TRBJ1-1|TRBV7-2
CASSLAGGGVEAFF
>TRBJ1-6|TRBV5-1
CASSLESQGRNSPLHF
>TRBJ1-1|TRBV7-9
CASRPPVVEAFF
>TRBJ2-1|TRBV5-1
CASSKDVGTGNNEQFF
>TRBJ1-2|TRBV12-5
CASGLVDSGRDYGYTF
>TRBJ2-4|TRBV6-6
CASSNRTVAKNIQYF
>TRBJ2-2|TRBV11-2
CASSLGFAGGSTGELFF
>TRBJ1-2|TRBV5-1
CASSLEAGGNYGYTF
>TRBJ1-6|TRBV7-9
CASSLVGPGGFSPLHF
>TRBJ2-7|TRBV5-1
CASSFTRTRDEQYF
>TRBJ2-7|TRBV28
CASSTPGAFIYEQYF
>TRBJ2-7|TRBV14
CASSQEKTGYYEQYF
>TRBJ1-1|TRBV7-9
CASSPTGDPEAFF
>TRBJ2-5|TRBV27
CASRVNGGHIQETQYF
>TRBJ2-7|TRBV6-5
CASSYGLATYEQYF